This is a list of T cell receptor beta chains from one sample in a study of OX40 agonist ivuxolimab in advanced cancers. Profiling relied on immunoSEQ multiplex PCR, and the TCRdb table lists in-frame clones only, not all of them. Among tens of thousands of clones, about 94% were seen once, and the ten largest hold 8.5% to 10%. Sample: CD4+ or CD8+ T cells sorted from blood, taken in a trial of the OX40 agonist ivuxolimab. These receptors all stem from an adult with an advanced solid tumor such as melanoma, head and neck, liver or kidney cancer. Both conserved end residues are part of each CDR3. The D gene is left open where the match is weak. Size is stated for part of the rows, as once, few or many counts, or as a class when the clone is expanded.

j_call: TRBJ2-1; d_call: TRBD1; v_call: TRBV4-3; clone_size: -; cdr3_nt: TGCGCCAGCAGCCAAGATCTACGGACAGGGCCCTACAATGAGCAGTTCTTC; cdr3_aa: CASSQDLRTGPYNEQFF
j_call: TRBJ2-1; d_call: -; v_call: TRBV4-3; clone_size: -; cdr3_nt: TGCGCCAGCAGCCAGAGCTTTTACAATGAGCAGTTCTTC; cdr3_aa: CASSQSFYNEQFF
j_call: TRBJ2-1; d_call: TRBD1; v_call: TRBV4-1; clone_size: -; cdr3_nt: TGCGCCAGCAGCGAATCCGGGACAGTCACCTACAATGAGCAGTTCTTC; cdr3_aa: CASSESGTVTYNEQFF
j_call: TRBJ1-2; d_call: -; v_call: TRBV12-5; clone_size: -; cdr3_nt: TGTGCTAGTGGTTTGGGCCTGACAGTAGCTAACTATGGCTACACCTTC; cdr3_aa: CASGLGLTVANYGYTF
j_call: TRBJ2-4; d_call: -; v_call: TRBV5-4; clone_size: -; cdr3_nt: TGTGCCAGCAGCTTGGGCCGGGACTTGGGAAACATTCAGTACTTC; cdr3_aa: CASSLGRDLGNIQYF
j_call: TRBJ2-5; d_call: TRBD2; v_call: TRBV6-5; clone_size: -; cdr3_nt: TGTGCCAGCAGTTACTCGGCTAGCGGACAAGAGACCCAGTACTTC; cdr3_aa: CASSYSASGQETQYF
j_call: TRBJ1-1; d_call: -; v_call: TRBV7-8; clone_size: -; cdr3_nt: TGTGCCAGCAGCCCAGGATCCACTGAAGCTTTCTTT; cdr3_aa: CASSPGSTEAFF
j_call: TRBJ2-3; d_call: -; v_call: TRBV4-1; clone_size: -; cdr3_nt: TGCGCCAGCAGCCAAACCTCGGACACAGATACGCAGTATTTT; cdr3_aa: CASSQTSDTDTQYF
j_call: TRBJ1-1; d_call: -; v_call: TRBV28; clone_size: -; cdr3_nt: TGTGCCAGCAGAATTCGGGCCGGTTTGACTGAAGCTTTCTTT; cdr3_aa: CASRIRAGLTEAFF
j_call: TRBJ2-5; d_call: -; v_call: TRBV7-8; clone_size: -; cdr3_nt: TGTGCCAGCAGCTTAGGATGGGGGGACCAAACGGACCTGCCAGAAGAGACCCAGTACTTC; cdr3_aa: CASSLGWGDQTDLPEETQYF
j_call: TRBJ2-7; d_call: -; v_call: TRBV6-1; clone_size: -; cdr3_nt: TGTGCCAGCAGTGAGGTAGCGGCCTACGAGCAGTACTTC; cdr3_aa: CASSEVAAYEQYF
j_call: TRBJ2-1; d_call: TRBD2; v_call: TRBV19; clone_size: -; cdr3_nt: TGTGCCAGTAGTATAGTACTAGCGGGCGCCTACAATGAGCAGTTCTTC; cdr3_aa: CASSIVLAGAYNEQFF
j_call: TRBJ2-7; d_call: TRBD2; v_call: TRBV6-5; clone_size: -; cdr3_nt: TGTGCCAGCAGTTACGAGAACGGGGGGTACGAGCAGTACTTC; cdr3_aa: CASSYENGGYEQYF
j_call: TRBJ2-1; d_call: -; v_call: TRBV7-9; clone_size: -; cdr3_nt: TGTGCCAGCTCAGCCCCGCCGATTGGGCAAACGGGCAATGAGCAGTTCTTC; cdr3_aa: CASSAPPIGQTGNEQFF
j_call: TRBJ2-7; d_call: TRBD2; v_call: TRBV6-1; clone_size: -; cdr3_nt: TGTGCCAGCAGCGGCAAGGGAGGGTCCTACGAGCAGTACTTC; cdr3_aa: CASSGKGGSYEQYF
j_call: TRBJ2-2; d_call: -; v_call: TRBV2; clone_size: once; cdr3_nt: TGTGCCAGCAGTGAAGCGGATGGAAGCCCCGGGGAGCTGTTTTTT; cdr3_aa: CASSEADGSPGELFF
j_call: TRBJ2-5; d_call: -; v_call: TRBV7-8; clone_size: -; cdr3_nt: TGTGCCAGCGGATCGGGGTGGGAGACCCAGTACTTC; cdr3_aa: CASGSGWETQYF
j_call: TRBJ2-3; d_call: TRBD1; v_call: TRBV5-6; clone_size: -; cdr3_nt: TGTGCCAGCAGCTTCGGGACAGGGACAGATACGCAGTATTTT; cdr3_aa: CASSFGTGTDTQYF
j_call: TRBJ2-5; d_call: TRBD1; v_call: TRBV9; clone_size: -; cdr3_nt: TGTGCCAGCAGCCCAACAGGGGGAGGAGGGGAGACCCAGTACTTC; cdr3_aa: CASSPTGGGGETQYF
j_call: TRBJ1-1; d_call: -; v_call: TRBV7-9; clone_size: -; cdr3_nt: TGTGCCAGCAGCTTGGGAGACTTTGAAGCTTTCTTT; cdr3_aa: CASSLGDFEAFF
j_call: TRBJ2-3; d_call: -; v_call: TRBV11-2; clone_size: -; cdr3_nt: TGTGCCAGCAGCTTAGATGTGTCTAGCCTAGATACGCAGTATTTT; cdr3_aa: CASSLDVSSLDTQYF
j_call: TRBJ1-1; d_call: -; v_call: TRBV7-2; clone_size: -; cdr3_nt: TGTGCCAGCAGCTTAGTCGCGGCAGGGCAGGCTTTCTTT; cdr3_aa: CASSLVAAGQAFF
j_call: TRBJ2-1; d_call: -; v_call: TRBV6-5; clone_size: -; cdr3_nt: TGTGCCAGCAGACGGGGCCTAGGGAATGAGCAGTTCTTC; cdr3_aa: CASRRGLGNEQFF
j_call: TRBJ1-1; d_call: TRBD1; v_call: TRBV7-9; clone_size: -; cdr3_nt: TGTGCCAGCAGCTTAGCAACGGACAGGGGCGCAGGGGCTTTCTTT; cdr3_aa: CASSLATDRGAGAFF
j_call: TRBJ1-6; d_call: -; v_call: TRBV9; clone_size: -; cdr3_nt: TGTGCCAGCAGCGAGGGTTCTGGAAATTCACCCCTCCACTTT; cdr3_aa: CASSEGSGNSPLHF
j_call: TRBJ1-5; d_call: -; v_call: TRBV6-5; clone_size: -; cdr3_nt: TGTGCCAGCAGTTACGAGGGGGGCAATCAGCCCCAGCATTTT; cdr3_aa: CASSYEGGNQPQHF
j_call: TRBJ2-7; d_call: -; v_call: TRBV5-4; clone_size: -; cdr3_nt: TGTGCCAGCAGCCCTAGACCATCCTACGAGCAGTACTTC; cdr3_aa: CASSPRPSYEQYF
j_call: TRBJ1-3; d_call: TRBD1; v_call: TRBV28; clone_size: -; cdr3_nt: TGTGCCAGCAGTTGGGGACAGGGGGCAGGGAACACCATATATTTT; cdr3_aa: CASSWGQGAGNTIYF
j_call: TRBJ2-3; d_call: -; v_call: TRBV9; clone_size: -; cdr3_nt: TGTGCCAGCAGCCCAGGATCGGCTACGCAGTATTTT; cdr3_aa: CASSPGSATQYF
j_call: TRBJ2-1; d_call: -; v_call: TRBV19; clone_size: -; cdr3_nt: TGTGCCAGTAGTGCCGAGGGGGGGAATGAGCAGTTCTTC; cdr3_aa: CASSAEGGNEQFF
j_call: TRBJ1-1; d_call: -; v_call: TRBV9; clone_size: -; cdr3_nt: TGTGCCAGCAGCGTACAGGTGAACACTGAAGCTTTCTTT; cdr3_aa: CASSVQVNTEAFF
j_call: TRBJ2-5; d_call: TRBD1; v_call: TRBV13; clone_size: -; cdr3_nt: TGTGCCAGCAGCGGTTCTGACAGGGGTCCCCACCAAGAGACCCAGTACTTC; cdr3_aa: CASSGSDRGPHQETQYF
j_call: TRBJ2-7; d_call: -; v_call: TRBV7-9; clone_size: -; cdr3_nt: TGTGCCAGCAGCCCACGGGTGGGGCTGAAGGGTGAATACGAGCAGTACTTC; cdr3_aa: CASSPRVGLKGEYEQYF
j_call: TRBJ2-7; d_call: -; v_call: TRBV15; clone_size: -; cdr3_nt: TGTGCCACCAGCAGAGAGATAGGGTACGAGCAGTACTTC; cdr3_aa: CATSREIGYEQYF
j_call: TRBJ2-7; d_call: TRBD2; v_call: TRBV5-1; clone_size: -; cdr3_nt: TGCGCCAGCAGCTTCACTAGCGGGAGGGCCTACGAGCAGTACTTC; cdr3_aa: CASSFTSGRAYEQYF
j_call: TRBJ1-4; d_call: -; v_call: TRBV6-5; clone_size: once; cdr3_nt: TGTGCCAGCAGACCGGTTGCTGCTAATGAAAAACTGTTTTTT; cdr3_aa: CASRPVAANEKLFF
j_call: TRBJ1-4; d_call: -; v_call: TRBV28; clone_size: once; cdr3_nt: TGTGCCAGCAGTTTTTGGCAGTCAACTAATGAAAAACTGTTTTTT; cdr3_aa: CASSFWQSTNEKLFF
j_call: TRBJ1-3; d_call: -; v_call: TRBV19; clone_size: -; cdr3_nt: TGTGCCAGTAGTATGGTTCAGGACACCATATATTTT; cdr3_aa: CASSMVQDTIYF
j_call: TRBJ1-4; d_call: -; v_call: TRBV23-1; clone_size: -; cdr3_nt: TGCGCCAGCAGTCGAAGCGGAAAGGAACCAACTAATGAAAAACTGTTTTTT; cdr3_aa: CASSRSGKEPTNEKLFF
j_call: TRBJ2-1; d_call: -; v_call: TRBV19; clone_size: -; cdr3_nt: TGTGCCAGTAGTCCAATGAGTCCACACTACTACAATGAGCAGTTCTTC; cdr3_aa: CASSPMSPHYYNEQFF
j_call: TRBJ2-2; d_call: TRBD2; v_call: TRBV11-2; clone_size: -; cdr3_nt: TGTGCCAGCAGCTTAGTTAGCGGGGGGGCTCCCACCGGGGAGCTGTTTTTT; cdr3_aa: CASSLVSGGAPTGELFF
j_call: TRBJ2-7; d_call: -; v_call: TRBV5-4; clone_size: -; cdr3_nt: TGTGCCAGCAGCTTAGAAAAAGGGTACGAGCAGTACTTC; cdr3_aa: CASSLEKGYEQYF
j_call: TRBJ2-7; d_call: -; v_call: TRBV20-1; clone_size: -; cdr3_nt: TGCAGCGTGGTCAGGGTAGACGAGCAGTACTTC; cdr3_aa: CSVVRVDEQYF
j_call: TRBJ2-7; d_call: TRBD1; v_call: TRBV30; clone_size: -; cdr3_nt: TGTGCCTGGAGGGACAGGGGGCAGTACGAGCAGTACTTC; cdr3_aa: CAWRDRGQYEQYF
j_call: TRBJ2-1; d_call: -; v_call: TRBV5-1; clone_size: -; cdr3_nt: TGCGCCAGCAGCTTCTCTCCCTACAATGAGCAGTTCTTC; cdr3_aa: CASSFSPYNEQFF
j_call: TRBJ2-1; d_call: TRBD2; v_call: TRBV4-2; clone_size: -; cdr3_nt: TGTGCCAGCAGCCAAGATCTACTCATAGCGGGAGGGCCAGGTGAGCAGTTCTTC; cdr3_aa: CASSQDLLIAGGPGEQFF